One and the same sample provided the 8 T cell receptor beta chains below, sequenced in a study of T cells after yellow fever vaccination. Via MiXCR, TCRdb re-called the 5' RACE reads, giving one row per CDR3 protein. The sample has roughly 250,000 distinct CDR3 sequences; around 13% are singletons. The source material was CD4+ T cells sorted from PBMCs, sampled 45 days after the yellow fever booster vaccination. These receptor sequences come from a man between 25 and 39 years old who received the YFV17D yellow fever vaccine.

This clonotype was observed a few times. V is TRBV5-1 and J is TRBJ2-3, with a weak D call TRBD1 (6 bases). This CDR3 is 14 amino acids long. Trimming stripped 4 bases from V and 6 bases from J, with 15 bases between. Per germline, CDR1 SGHRS and CDR2 YFSETQ. The CDR3: CASSLQGRGDTQYF. Here the CDR3 DNA reads TGCGCCAGCAGCCTTCAGGGTAGGGGGGATACGCAGTATTTT. Supplemented by reference TRBV5-1 and TRBJ2-3, the full variable domain reads KAGVTQTPRYLIKTRGQQVTLSCSPISGHRSVSWYQQTPGQGLQFLFEYFSETQRNKGNFPGRFSGRQFSNSRSEMNVSTLELGDSALYLCASSLQGRGDTQYFGPGTRLTVL.

The V gene is TRBV20-1, the J gene TRBJ2-3; no clear D. CDR3 length: 13 amino acids. Germline V lookup: CDR1 DFQATT, CDR2 SNEGSKA (reference sequence). V was cut by 5 bases and J by 6 bases, with 15 bases left in between. CDR3 protein: CSAALSARDTQYF. CDR3 nucleotides: TGCAGTGCTGCACTCTCGGCCAGGGATACGCAGTATTTT.

This clonotype was seen more than once but under ten times. J is TRBJ2-1 and V is TRBV19; 10 bases agree with TRBD1. The V gene's germline CDR1 is LNHDA and CDR2 SQIVND (reference sequence). CDR3 length: 14 amino acids. With V trimmed by 7 bases and J by 3 bases, 3 bases remained unmatched. This CDR3 reads CASKDRGYYNEQFF. In DNA, the CDR3 is TGTGCCAGTAAGGACAGGGGGTACTACAATGAGCAGTTCTTC.

The V gene is TRBV4-2, the J gene TRBJ2-3, with D maybe TRBD2 (6 bases). Germline CDR1 and CDR2: LGHNA and YNFKEQ. The V gene lost 8 bases and the J gene lost 2 bases, with 23 bases spanning the gap. The CDR3 runs to 17 residues. CDR3 amino acids: CASDKAGRAGSTDTQYF. The CDR3 DNA reads TGTGCCAGCGATAAAGCAGGGCGGGCGGGATCCACAGATACGCAGTATTTT.

The chain couples TRBV3-1 to TRBJ1-3; D is unresolved. This CDR3 contains 16 residues. CDR1 is LGHDT and CDR2 is YNNKEL in the germline V gene (reference sequence). Trimming shortened V by 1 base and J by 0 bases, and 10 bases separated the two germline ends. The CDR3 nucleotides are TGTGCCAGCAGCCAAGGCCGGATCAGCTCTGGAAACACCATATATTTT. Residues: CASSQGRISSGNTIYF.

V is TRBV12-5 and J is TRBJ1-5; weak D call: TRBD1 (6 bases). V lost 3 bases and J lost 8, with 11 bases in between. In germline, CDR1 is LGHNT, CDR2 FRNRAP. The CDR3 loop spans 13 amino acids. CDR3 sequence: CASGFSGTKPQHF. The CDR3 DNA is TGTGCTAGTGGTTTCTCAGGGACAAAGCCCCAGCATTTT.

This clonotype was seen ten or more times. The V call is TRBV7-3, the J call TRBJ2-3; 13 nucleotides align to TRBD2. CDR1 SGHTA and CDR2 FQGTGA come from the germline V gene. The CDR3 consists of 17 residues. The ends lost 4 bases at V and 4 bases at J; junction bases unmatched: 8. The CDR3 region has the DNA TGTGCCAGCAGCTCCACGACTAGCGGGAGGAGGGCAGATACGCAGTATTTT. It yields the protein CASSSTTSGRRADTQYF.

This clonotype was seen at least ten times. The chain's CDR3 is CSVLGGTNEQFF. DNA for the CDR3: TGCAGCGTCCTCGGCGGGACCAATGAGCAGTTCTTC. This chain links TRBV29-1 with TRBJ2-1, with D possibly matching TRBD2 (6 bases). The V and J ends lost 6 bases and 6 bases respectively, with 12 bases between them. The germline gives CDR1 SQVTM, CDR2 ANQGSEA. CDR3 length: 12 residues.